The clone carrying this T cell receptor (beta chain) was counted between two and nine times. The antigen is not known. These data originate in a study of cytomegalovirus exposure and HLA in healthy donors. The study, taken as a whole, reports: The study recorded some 160 TCR beta chains that were cytomegalovirus-associated. The study reported that TCR beta sequences accurately predicted HLA-A and HLA-B alleles in most subjects. Common viral pathogens were later found to be apparently linked to several of the most significant clusters. HLA allele associations emerged for about 18,000 TCR beta sequences in a later analysis, at 0.05 false discovery rate.

PCR amplification relied on 60 Vbeta primers (plus 13 Jbeta primers). Data came from immunoSEQ multiplex PCR; TCRdb stores just in-frame clones and leaves some out. This sample has under 100,000 clones; around 77% occur once, and the top ten carry around 3.2%. CDR3 length: 18 amino acids. Germline values: CDR1 SGHDT, CDR2 YYEEEE. Trimming removed 5 bases at V and 0 bases at J, with 18 bases between. The sample consisted of PBMCs. V and J are TRBV5-6 and TRBJ2-6; D possibly corresponds to TRBD1 (6 bases). The origin of this receptor is a man aged 50 to 60 in good health and CMV-seronegative. The CDR3 is CASRFRWDTSSGANVLTF. For the CDR3, the DNA is TGTGCCAGCAGGTTCAGATGGGACACCTCCTCTGGGGCCAACGTCCTGACTTTC.